Each of the 20 T cell receptor beta chains below was sequenced from the same sample in a study of blood T cells in healthy people across ages. Alongside a J-beta primer mix, a sample-barcoded 5' primer served in a second PCR lasting about 7 to 11 cycles. One entry per CDR3 protein, called by TCRdb with MiXCR from the 5' RACE reads. The data contain roughly 900,000 distinct CDR3 sequences, under 30% of them seen just once; the ten biggest clones take up approximately 15%. Sequenced material: blood. These receptors originate from a woman of 80 years or more in good health.

The chain links TRBV4-1 to TRBJ1-5; TRBD1 agrees at 10 bases. Germline CDR1 and CDR2: MGHRA and YSYEKL. The junction had 10 bases not matched to a gene; V was cut back by 4 bases and J by 7 bases. The CDR3 contains 16 residues. The CDR3 here is CASSLTGTGARQPQHF. The CDR3 DNA follows: TGCGCCAGCAGCCTGACCGGGACAGGGGCCAGACAGCCCCAGCATTTT.

This clonotype was counted many times. The DNA of the CDR3 is TGTGCCATCAGTGAAAGACAGGTGGAGGGCTCCGAGCAGTACTTC. Translation gives CAISERQVEGSEQYF. The J gene is TRBJ2-7, the V gene TRBV10-3; possibly TRBD1 or TRBD2 for D (6 bases each). In germline, CDR1 is ENHRY, CDR2 SYGVKD. The CDR3 is 15 residues long. V lost 3 bases, J lost 6 bases, and 18 bases lay in between.

In this sample, this clonotype turned up many times. The V and J genes are TRBV7-2 and TRBJ2-7, with no clear D. Germline V gives CDR1 SGHTA, CDR2 FQGNSA. CDR3 length: 15 amino acids. Trimming cost V 2 bases and J 1 base, with 12 bases left between them. CDR3 bases: TGTGCCAGCAGCTTAAAGGTGACTCAGTCCTACGAGCAGTACTTC. It translates to CASSLKVTQSYEQYF.

This clonotype was detected a few times. This may be a read error: a much more frequent sequence differs by one nucleotide. The CDR3 reads CSVDPGVNYGHTF. For the CDR3, the DNA is TGCAGCGTTGATCCAGGGGTAAACTATGGCCACACCTTC. J is TRBJ1-2 and V is TRBV29-1; weak D call: TRBD1 (6 bases). The CDR3 covers 13 residues. Germline values: CDR1 SQVTM, CDR2 ANQGSEA. Full variable domain (remainder filled in from reference TRBV29-1 and TRBJ1-2): SAVISQKPSRDICQRGTSLTIQCQVDSQVTMMFWYRQQPGQSLTLIATANQGSEATYESGFVIDKFPISRPNLTFSTLTVSNMSPEDSSIYLCSVDPGVNYGHTFGSGTRLTVV.

This clonotype occurred a few times. V and J are TRBV4-3 and TRBJ1-1; 7 bases line up with TRBD1. Germline V gene lookup returns CDR1 LGHNA and CDR2 YSLEER. V shed 0 bases and J 4 bases; nucleotides not matched to a gene: 8. The CDR3 is 16 residues long. Here the CDR3 DNA reads TGCGCCAGCAGCCAAGAAGGGGGAGGGGGCATCACTGAAGCTTTCTTT. Its protein product is CASSQEGGGGITEAFF.

This clonotype showed up many times. The chain links TRBV7-9 to TRBJ2-1; 8 positions agree with TRBD1. Per germline, CDR1 SEHNR and CDR2 FQNEAQ (reference sequence). J was trimmed by 5 bases and V by 4 bases; bases with no gene match: 4. This CDR3 contains 14 residues. CDR3 DNA sequence: TGTGCCAGCAGCTCCAGGGGGCGCGACAATGAGCAGTTCTTC. This codes for CASSSRGRDNEQFF.

On this clonotype: At one end, the junction sequence differs from germline, possibly due to a read error. The rearrangement joins TRBV11-2 to TRBJ1-2; D might be TRBD1 (6 bases). CDR1 and CDR2 from the germline V gene are SGHAT and FQNNGV. This CDR3 has 13 residues. In DNA, the CDR3 is TGTGCCGGCAGCTTAGGGGGGTTCTATGGCTACACCTTC. Protein: CAGSLGGFYGYTF.

This clonotype was seen many times. The J gene is TRBJ2-5, the V gene TRBV11-3; TRBD1 agrees at 8 bases. V was clipped by 8 bases and J by 4 bases; unmatched bases: 12. The CDR3 covers 15 residues. The germline V gene has CDR1 SGHNT and CDR2 YENEEA. CDR3 sequence (DNA): TGTGCCAGCGCACCCCAGGGCAGGGGGCGAGAGACCCAGTACTTC. This encodes CASAPQGRGRETQYF.

Note on this clonotype: A much larger clone lies one base from this, so it may be a read error. The rearrangement links TRBV7-2 to TRBJ1-4; possible D gene TRBD1, 5 bases. There are 14 residues in the CDR3. V lost 5 bases, J lost 7 bases, and 14 bases lay in between. Germline CDR1 SGHTA, CDR2 FQGNSA. The CDR3 region is CASSRGAASEKLFF. The CDR3 nucleotides are TGTGCCAGCAGCCGTGGGGCGGCTAGTGAAAAACTGTTTTTT.

This rearrangement joins TRBV20-1 to TRBJ1-4; TRBD1 matches 9 bases. CDR3 length: 16 residues. Germline CDR1 reads DFQATT; CDR2 reads SNEGSKA (reference sequence). Trimming removed 3 bases from V and 4 bases from J; junction bases left unmatched: 9. The CDR3 reads CSARGLGQGFNEKLFF. In DNA, the CDR3 is TGCAGTGCTAGGGGCTTGGGACAGGGCTTTAATGAAAAACTGTTTTTT.

This clonotype was seen ten or more times. This sequence joins TRBV15 and TRBJ2-1, with 8 bases that match TRBD1. The CDR3 extends over 16 amino acids. Germline V lookup: CDR1 LNHNV, CDR2 YYDKDF (reference sequence). Trimming took 3 bases from V and 4 from J; bases not matched to a gene: 8. This chain's CDR3 is CATSRSGQGSYNEQFF. The CDR3 DNA is TGTGCCACCAGCAGGTCAGGACAGGGTTCTTACAATGAGCAGTTCTTC.

This clonotype was seen ten or more times. The chain couples TRBV9 to TRBJ2-5, with 10 bases lining up with TRBD1. The V gene end was trimmed by 4 bases and the J gene end by 7 bases; junction bases not matched to a gene: 10. The CDR3 has 15 amino acids. CDR1 and CDR2 from the germline V gene are SGDLS and YYNGEE. The CDR3 bases are TGTGCCAGCAGCCTAGGACAGGGGGGGATCGGGACCCAGTACTTC. Amino acid sequence: CASSLGQGGIGTQYF.

This clonotype was seen only a few times. V gene TRBV7-8 combines with J gene TRBJ1-2, with 8 bases fitting TRBD1. CDR1 is SGHVS and CDR2 is FQNEAQ in the germline V gene. Trimming cost V 5 bases and J 5 bases; bases outside gene matches: 13. The CDR3 sequence is 16 residues long. CDR3 in amino acids: CASSPRTGPGSYGYTF. The CDR3 DNA reads TGTGCCAGCAGCCCACGGACAGGGCCCGGGTCGTATGGCTACACCTTC. The full variable domain, completed using reference TRBV7-8 and TRBJ1-2, is GAGVSQSPRYKVAKRGQDVALRCDPISGHVSLFWYQQALGQGPEFLTYFQNEAQLDKSGLPSDRFFAERPEGSVSTLKIQRTQQEDSAVYLCASSPRTGPGSYGYTFGSGTRLTVV.

Notes on this clonotype: Being one base from a much bigger clone, this may be a read error. The chain uses TRBV15 and TRBJ2-3, with D unresolved. CDR1 and CDR2 (germline): LNHNV, YYDKDF (reference sequence). The CDR3 runs 16 residues. CDR3 DNA: TGTGCCACCAGCAGAGATCAGTCAGTCCCCACAGATGCGCAGTATTTT. Protein product: CATSRDQSVPTDAQYF.

This clonotype was counted at least ten times. The rearrangement joins TRBV7-2 to TRBJ1-2, with 8 bases fitting TRBD1. The CDR3 is made up of 14 amino acids. V gave up 4 bases and J gave up 2 bases; unmatched junction bases: 3. Germline CDR1 is SGHTA and CDR2 is FQGNSA. Here the CDR3 DNA reads TGTGCCAGCAGCTCAAACAGGGGGAACTATGGCTACACCTTC. It yields the protein CASSSNRGNYGYTF.

There are many counts of this clonotype. V usage is TRBV18 and J usage is TRBJ2-6; the D gene is possibly TRBD1 (6 bases). Germline-derived CDR1 and CDR2 are KGHSH and LQKENI. The V gene lost 3 bases and the J gene lost 0 bases, with 15 bases spanning the gap. The CDR3 runs 18 residues. The CDR3 DNA reads TGTGCCAGCTCACCCCCACAGGGTGAGGGCTCTGGGGCCAACGTCCTGACTTTC. Amino acid sequence: CASSPPQGEGSGANVLTF.

V and J are TRBV6-2 or TRBV6-3 and TRBJ2-5, with 8 bases matching TRBD1. V lost 2 bases, J lost 4 bases, and 3 bases stayed unmatched. Germline CDR1 MNHEY, CDR2 SVGEGT. The CDR3 spans 14 residues. The CDR3 region has the DNA TGTGCCAGCAGTTACGTGGGGACAGGAGAGACCCAGTACTTC. Protein sequence: CASSYVGTGETQYF.

V and J are TRBV25-1 and TRBJ1-1, with no clear D. This CDR3 has 14 residues. Per germline, CDR1 MGHDK and CDR2 SYGVNS. Trimming shortened V by 3 bases and J by 0 bases, and 8 bases separated the two germline ends. CDR3 DNA: TGTGCCAGCAGTGAGAGCGGGGTGAACACTGAAGCTTTCTTT. It is translated as CASSESGVNTEAFF. Combining the CDR3 with reference TRBV25-1 and TRBJ1-1 gives the whole variable domain EADIYQTPRYLVIGTGKKITLECSQTMGHDKMYWYQQDPGMELHLIHYSYGVNSTEKGDLSSESTVSRIRTEHFPLTLESARPSHTSQYLCASSESGVNTEAFFGQGTRLTVV.

With respect to this clonotype: With a much larger clone just one base away, this may be a read error. The CDR3 protein is CRVSGIYGYTF. In DNA form, the CDR3 reads TGCAGGGTTTCAGGGATTTATGGCTACACCTTC. The chain is built from TRBV20-1 and TRBJ1-2, with D perhaps TRBD1 (5 bases). CDR1 and CDR2 (germline): DFQATT, SNEGSKA (reference sequence). The CDR3 runs to 11 residues.

This clonotype was picked up many times. V gene TRBV2 combines with J gene TRBJ2-3; no definite D call. The CDR3 is made up of 11 amino acids. Trimming left V 6 bases short and J 14 bases short, with 15 bases between. Germline CDR1 SNHLY, CDR2 FYNNEI. The CDR3, as DNA: TGTGCCAGCAGGCAGGCGAACCTGGGGTATTTT. Protein sequence: CASRQANLGYF.